This T cell receptor (beta chain) was captured by sequencing in a study of T cell responses to AZD1222 COVID-19 vaccine (dated by TCRdb to the early 2020s). In terms of the full investigation: TCR sequencing covered some 240 trial participants: 200 to 210 given two doses of AZD1222 and 26 given two doses of MenACWY control vaccine. Enrollment into the trials was organized by age into subgroups of 18-55, 56-69 and 70-plus years, and those subgroups contained roughly 150, 30 and 60 TCR-sequenced participants, respectively.

On this clone itself: What this receptor recognizes is not known. Base qualities are not at hand, and no much larger clone is one base apart.

The CDR3 regions of human TCRbeta chains were analyzed by immunosequencing. In the authors' own workflow: Repertoire TCRs were checked for matches against a reference library of SARS-CoV-2-specific TCRs that had been generated using the MIRA antigen-specificity platform. Breadth was defined as the fraction of unique TCRs that were SARS-CoV-2-associated, and depth was defined as the fraction of total T cells that were SARS-CoV-2-associated. Using the MIRA data, every spike-specific TCR was mapped to the spike region that the TCR reacted to and assigned to either a CD4 or a CD8 class. Log10-transformed breadth and depth values were compared by one-way ANOVA with Sidak's multiple comparisons tests. The table comes from immuneACCESS by way of TCRdb, which keeps in-frame sequences with V and J called. Part of the clones is missing from these tables; in studies checked, under half for an unresolved V gene and the rest for unknown reasons. V, J and clone size reflect that table, while D and trimming were determined from the DNA. This sample is represented by some 200,000 clones; about 94% of them were singletons. Together, the top ten hold 0.95% to 1.1% of the sample.

Unmatched junction bases come to 2, with V trimmed by 2 bases and J by 1 base. In the germline V gene, CDR1 corresponds to SGHRS and CDR2 to YFSETQ. The CDR3 covers 15 residues, taking in both the cysteine and the phenylalanine. Just the 45-base CDR3 DNA is kept, in frame starting at base 1. Overall results and qualifications from the work: A significant rise in spike-specific TCR breadth and depth was observed after two AZD1222 doses relative to day 0 and relative to MenACWY recipients. Conclusions about previously exposed vaccinees are limited because only a handful of AZD1222 recipients were SARS-CoV-2 seropositive at baseline. Because no samples from the day 14 peak response were available, repertoires could be characterized only after the peak T cell response. Participants were mostly white British, with more females than males. The authors suggested clonal diversity may have been underestimated. The whole spike protein was spanned by vaccine-associated CD4 TCRs, and dominant responses were seen in regions 160-218 and 743-854. The 56-69-year group was small, and its depth increase did not reach significance, likely because of low power. Epitopes outside the regions mutated in the B.1.351 and B.1.1.7 variants were reportedly recognized by nearly half of the unique spike-specific TCRs.

The intended sense of this specimen's time point label: about 28 days (+/-7) after the second vaccine dose. AZD1222 recipients with second doses at about 4 weeks or about 12 weeks were pooled, because spike-specific TCR depth and breadth did not differ between schedules. Vaccinee samples came from UK trials COV001 and COV002, including a single-blind randomized controlled phase 2/3 trial of AZD1222 (ChAdOx1 nCoV-19) in healthy adults. Trial participant PBMC samples were collected at day 0 and day 28 after the second dose for TCRbeta chain sequencing. The input for sequencing was peripheral blood, taken 28 days after the second AZD1222 dose. The clonotype originates from an adult who received the AZD1222 COVID-19 vaccine. Rearrangement joined TRBV5-1 to TRBJ1-1; the central 10 bases match TRBD1. CDR3 region: CASSLGTGANTEAFF. The DNA is as follows: TGCGCCAGCAGCTTAGGGACAGGGGCGAACACTGAAGCTTTCTTT.